This note documents a single TCR beta chain sequence. This record comes from a study of Tregs in tolerant kidney transplant recipients. Germline CDR1 SGHNT, CDR2 YYREEE (reference sequence). V lost 2 bases to trimming and J lost 5 bases, with 5 bases between them. The CDR3 has 12 amino acids. Recipients received nonmyeloablative bone marrow transplants from related graft donors, with transient mixed chimerism. Unstimulated regulatory T cells (CD4+CD25+CD127-), CD4+CD25- non-regulatory cells, CD4 and CD8 cells were FACS-sorted from thawed PBMCs. The method was immunoSEQ multiplex PCR; TCRdb's version includes in-frame clones alone and lacks a portion of them. The sample records tens of thousands of clones, approximately 90% being singletons.

This chain joins TRBV5-4 and TRBJ2-1, with no clear D. The source material was CD8+ T cells from blood (PBMCs), sampled 24 months after the transplant. This TCR was recovered from a human patient who received a combined kidney and bone marrow transplant. Some T cells may be transferred from the graft donor. The CDR3 loop reads CASSFKNNEQFF. The CDR3 DNA follows: TGTGCCAGCAGCTTTAAAAACAATGAGCAGTTCTTC.